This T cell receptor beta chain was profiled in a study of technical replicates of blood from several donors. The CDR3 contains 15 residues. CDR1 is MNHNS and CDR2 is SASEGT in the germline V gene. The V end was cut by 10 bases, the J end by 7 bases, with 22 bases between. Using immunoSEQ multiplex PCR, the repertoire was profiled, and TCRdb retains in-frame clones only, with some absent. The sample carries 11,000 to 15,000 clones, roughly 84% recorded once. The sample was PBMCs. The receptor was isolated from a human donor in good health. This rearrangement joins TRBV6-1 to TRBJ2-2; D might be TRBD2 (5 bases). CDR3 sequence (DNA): TGTGCCAACTCGGACTCCCTGTCAAAGGTCGGGGAGCTGTTTTTT. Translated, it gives CANSDSLSKVGELFF.